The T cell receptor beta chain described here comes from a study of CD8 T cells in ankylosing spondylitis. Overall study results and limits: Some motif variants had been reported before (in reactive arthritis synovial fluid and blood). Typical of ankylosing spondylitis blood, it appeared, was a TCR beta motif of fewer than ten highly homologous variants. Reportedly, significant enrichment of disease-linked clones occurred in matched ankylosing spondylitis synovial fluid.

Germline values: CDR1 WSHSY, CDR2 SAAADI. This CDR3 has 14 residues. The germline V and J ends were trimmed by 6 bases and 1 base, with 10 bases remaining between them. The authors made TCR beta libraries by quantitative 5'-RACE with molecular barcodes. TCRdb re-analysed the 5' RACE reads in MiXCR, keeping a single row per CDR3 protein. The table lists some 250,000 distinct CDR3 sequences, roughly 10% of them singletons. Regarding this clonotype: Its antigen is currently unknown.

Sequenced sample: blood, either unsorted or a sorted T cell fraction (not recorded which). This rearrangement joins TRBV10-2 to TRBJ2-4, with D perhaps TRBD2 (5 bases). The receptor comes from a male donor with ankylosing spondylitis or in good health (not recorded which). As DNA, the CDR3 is TGCGCCAGCAGACACGGGGTGGCCAAAAACATTCAGTACTTC. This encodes CASRHGVAKNIQYF.